The 14 T cell receptor beta chains below were found in one sample sequenced in a study of blood T cell repertoires in COVID-19. Repertoires were generated with immunoSEQ multiplex PCR, while TCRdb's copy carries only in-frame clones and drops some. Among just under 350,000 clones listed, about 89% were seen once. The sequenced material came from peripheral blood. The receptor source for this set is a woman between 50 and 59 years old with COVID-19, enrolled during active disease.

The J gene is TRBJ1-5, the V gene TRBV2; D gene unclear. V was trimmed by 3 bases and J by 4 bases, leaving 10 bases between them. Germline CDR1 SNHLY, CDR2 FYNNEI. This CDR3 spans 14 amino acids. The CDR3 DNA follows: TGTGCCAGCAGTGATGTAGTCGGTAATCAGCCCCAGCATTTT. Translated: CASSDVVGNQPQHF.

The chain is built from TRBV6-5 and TRBJ2-5; D ambiguous. Germline V CDR1 and CDR2: MNHEY, SVGAGI. The CDR3 runs 13 residues. Trimming took off 7 bases at V and 5 bases at J, with 14 bases between the two ends. CDR3 loop: CASTYSPFETQYF. The CDR3 DNA sequence: TGTGCCAGCACCTACTCCCCCTTCGAGACCCAGTACTTC.

The chain carries TRBV7-3 and TRBJ2-1, with TRBD2 identical over 8 bases. Germline V gene sequence: CDR1 SGHTA, CDR2 FQGTGA. CDR3 size: 15 residues. The V segment lost 3 bases and the J segment 3 bases; nucleotides outside the gene matches: 4. The DNA for the CDR3 is TGTGCCAGCAGCTTTCGCAGCGGGAGCTACAATGAGCAGTTCTTC. This translates into CASSFRSGSYNEQFF. Combining the CDR3 with reference TRBV7-3 and TRBJ2-1 gives the whole variable domain GAGVSQTPSNKVTEKGKYVELRCDPISGHTALYWYRQSLGQGPEFLIYFQGTGAADDSGLPNDRFFAVRPEGSVSTLKIQRTERGDSAVYLCASSFRSGSYNEQFFGPGTRLTVL.

The count of this clone is one. This chain links TRBV4-1 with TRBJ2-1; the D is unclear. Germline lookup yields CDR1 MGHRA and CDR2 YSYEKL. Trimming pared 1 base from V and 6 bases from J, leaving 4 bases between. CDR3 length equals 12 residues. CDR3 amino acids: CASSQVGNEQFF. The CDR3 DNA sequence: TGCGCCAGCAGCCAAGTCGGCAATGAGCAGTTCTTC.

This sequence joins TRBV5-6 and TRBJ2-7; 9 bases match TRBD2. The CDR3 runs to 16 residues. J lost 6 bases, V lost 4 bases, and 14 bases had no gene match. Per the germline V gene, CDR1 is SGHDT and CDR2 is YYEEEE. The CDR3 here is CASSRIGASGTPEQYF. The CDR3 DNA sequence: TGTGCCAGCAGCCGGATCGGCGCTAGCGGGACCCCCGAGCAGTACTTC. Looking up the rest from reference TRBV5-6 and TRBJ2-7 gives the full variable domain: DAGVTQSPTHLIKTRGQQVTLRCSPKSGHDTVSWYQQALGQGPQFIFQYYEEEERQRGNFPDRFSGHQFPNYSSELNVNALLLGDSALYLCASSRIGASGTPEQYFGPGTRLTVT.

Only one count was recorded for this clone. This chain joins TRBV3-1 (or the pseudogene TRBV3-2) and TRBJ2-3, with a possible D match to TRBD2 (6 bases). CDR1 is LGHDT, CDR2 YNNKEL, per germline (reference sequence). Trimming cost V 4 bases and J 3 bases, with 11 bases left between them. CDR3 length: 14 amino acids. The chain's CDR3 is CASSLGRGTDTQYF. The DNA of the CDR3 is TGTGCCAGCAGCCTCGGGAGAGGGACAGATACGCAGTATTTT.

The V call is TRBV10-3, the J call TRBJ2-1; TRBD2 matches 8 bases. Germline V CDR1 and CDR2: ENHRY, SYGVKD. Trimming at V came to 2 bases and at J to 2 bases, leaving 5 bases not matched to a gene. The CDR3 contains 16 residues. This CDR3 reads CAISEARGGTYNEQFF. The CDR3 nucleotides are TGTGCCATCAGTGAGGCACGGGGGGGAACCTACAATGAGCAGTTCTTC.

This clone was detected only a few times. CDR3 in DNA: TGTGCCAGCAGCCCGCTAGCGGGGGCTCCCGGGGAGCTGTTTTTT. Amino acids: CASSPLAGAPGELFF. The rearrangement joins TRBV7-3 to TRBJ2-2, with TRBD2 matching over 10 bases. The CDR3 covers 15 residues. V dropped 5 bases and J dropped 6; count of bases not matched to a gene: 6. The germline V gene has CDR1 SGHTA and CDR2 FQGTGA.

The genes are TRBV5-1 and TRBJ2-5; 11 bases are a match to TRBD1. J lost 5 bases, V lost 5 bases, and 5 bases had no gene match. The germline CDR1 and CDR2 sequences are SGHRS and YFSETQ. The CDR3 runs 14 residues. The CDR3 here is CASRSGQGAETQYF. DNA of the CDR3: TGCGCCAGCAGGTCAGGACAGGGGGCGGAGACCCAGTACTTC.

This clone has a handful of counts. CDR3 region: CASSQDPPSREKLFF. The CDR3 coding sequence is TGCGCCAGCAGCCAAGACCCCCCGTCTCGGGAAAAACTGTTTTTT. The V call is TRBV4-1, the J call TRBJ1-4, with unresolved D. Trimming removed 0 bases from V and 8 bases from J, with 13 bases in between. Germline V gene sequence: CDR1 MGHRA, CDR2 YSYEKL. The CDR3 spans 15 residues.

This chain links TRBV19 with TRBJ1-2; D remains ambiguous. The CDR3 runs 13 residues. V shed 6 bases and J shed 4 bases, with 12 bases lying between them. From germline, CDR1 is LNHDA and CDR2 SQIVND (reference sequence). The CDR3 DNA follows: TGTGCCAGTAGCCCCGACAAGATCTATGGCTACACCTTC. Translation gives CASSPDKIYGYTF. The full variable domain, its missing parts supplied by reference TRBV19 and TRBJ1-2, is DGGITQSPKYLFRKEGQNVTLSCEQNLNHDAMYWYRQDPGQGLRLIYYSQIVNDFQKGDIAEGYSVSREKKESFPLTVTSAQKNPTAFYLCASSPDKIYGYTFGSGTRLTVV.

This chain joins TRBV20-1 and TRBJ2-7; D unresolved. CDR1 is DFQATT and CDR2 is SNEGSKA in the germline V gene (reference sequence). This CDR3 contains 11 residues. The ends were cut back, 6 bases at V and 3 bases at J, with 9 bases in the middle. CDR3 protein: CSALASYEQYF. The CDR3 region has the DNA TGCAGTGCCTTGGCTAGCTACGAGCAGTACTTC.

The chain joins TRBV18 to TRBJ2-5, with a tentative D call TRBD1 (6 bases). The V end was cut by 4 bases, the J end by 4 bases, with 16 bases between. The CDR3 spans 15 residues. Germline V gene data show CDR1 as KGHSH and CDR2 as LQKENI. The CDR3 region has the DNA TGTGCCAGCTCACTCATACAGGGACCTGGAGAGACCCAGTACTTC. Amino acids: CASSLIQGPGETQYF.

The chain uses TRBV5-1 and TRBJ2-7; 9 positions match TRBD1. Germline CDR1 is SGHRS and CDR2 is YFSETQ. This CDR3 region has 18 residues. Trimming removed 4 bases from V and 1 base from J; junction bases left unmatched: 15. In nucleotides, the CDR3 is TGCGCCAGCAGCCGGGAGGTAACAGGGGGCCCACAATCCTACGAGCAGTACTTC. This translates into CASSREVTGGPQSYEQYF.